This TCR beta chain is from a study of cytomegalovirus exposure and HLA in healthy donors. This CDR3 region has 13 residues. Trimming shortened V by 4 bases and J by 5 bases, and 11 bases separated the two germline ends. Germline CDR1 and CDR2: SNHLY and FYNNEI. With 60 Vbeta and 13 Jbeta primers, the PCR was carried out. Some clones are missing from TCRdb's copy, which holds only in-frame ones; the method was immunoSEQ multiplex PCR. The sample holds some 180,000 clones, around 75% seen once. This receptor was obtained from a woman under 40 in good health and CMV-seronegative. The material sequenced was PBMCs. The J gene is TRBJ2-5, the V gene TRBV2, with D perhaps matching TRBD1 (5 bases). The CDR3 here is CASSGQGYETQYF. DNA for the CDR3: TGTGCCAGCAGTGGGCAGGGTTACGAGACCCAGTACTTC.